The 8 T cell receptor beta chains given below trace back to one sample, sequenced in a study of T cells in Graves' hyperthyroidism and ophthalmopathy. Using RNA transcripts as the source, TCR beta CDR3 regions were amplified. HTBI primers were used for first-round RT-PCR of the TCR CDR3. Via MiXCR, TCRdb re-called the multiplex PCR reads, giving one row per CDR3 protein. The sample includes 200,000 or so distinct CDR3 sequences, around 17% of them seen just once. Sequenced material: blood. These receptors all stem from a woman between 45 and 60 years old with Graves' hyperthyroidism.

This rearrangement joins TRBV19 to TRBJ2-5, with D possibly TRBD1 on 5 matching bases. Per the germline V gene, CDR1 is LNHDA and CDR2 is SQIVND (reference sequence). V was pared by 3 bases and J by 5 bases, with 19 bases between. The CDR3 is 16 amino acids. This CDR3 is CASSMVGAYAEETQYF. DNA of the CDR3: TGTGCCAGTAGTATGGTAGGGGCCTACGCGGAGGAGACCCAGTACTTC.

This chain joins TRBV28 and TRBJ2-5; TRBD1 matches 9 bases. The CDR3 length is 16 residues. With 5 bases clipped from V and 2 bases from J, the junction kept 9 bases outside the gene matches. Germline V gene sequence: CDR1 MDHEN, CDR2 SYDVKM. CDR3 region: CASSPGSGQGQETQYF. In DNA, the CDR3 is TGTGCCAGCAGTCCCGGGTCGGGACAGGGTCAAGAGACCCAGTACTTC.

Many counts were recorded for this clonotype. The V and J genes are TRBV20-1 and TRBJ2-7, with D perhaps being TRBD1 or TRBD2 (5 bases each). Germline V gene sequence: CDR1 DFQATT, CDR2 SNEGSKA (reference sequence). The V and J ends lost 3 bases and 2 bases respectively, with 8 bases between them. The CDR3 covers 12 residues. The CDR3 loop reads CSASGTAYEQYF. The CDR3 DNA reads TGCAGTGCTAGCGGGACGGCCTACGAGCAGTACTTC.

This clonotype appeared many times. The chain uses TRBV27 and TRBJ2-4, with TRBD2 identical over 15 bases. The CDR3 is 19 residues long. CDR1 and CDR2 (germline): MNHEY, SMNVEV (reference sequence). Trimming took 5 bases from V and 6 from J; bases not matched to a gene: 14. This CDR3 is CASSPRTSGRAKNLNIQYF. The CDR3 DNA follows: TGTGCCAGCAGTCCCCGGACTAGCGGGAGGGCCAAAAATTTAAACATTCAGTACTTC.

In its sample, this clonotype was seen a few times. One junction end disagrees with the germline gene, perhaps due to a read error. The chain is built from TRBV11-2 and TRBJ2-3; D possibly uses TRBD1 or TRBD2 (5 bases each). The CDR3 extends over 16 amino acids. Germline loops: CDR1 SGHAT, CDR2 FQNNGV. DNA for the CDR3: TGTGCCAGCAAGGGGTTCGGGACGGCTGGCACAGGTACGCAGTATTTT. This translates into CASKGFGTAGTGTQYF.

This clonotype was counted only a few times. The chain is built from TRBV11-3 and TRBJ2-5; D is ambiguous. Trimming pared 4 bases from V and 3 bases from J, leaving 18 bases between. The CDR3 contains 16 residues. The V gene's germline CDR1 is SGHNT and CDR2 YENEEA. CDR3 sequence: CASSSTGPLGKETQYF. The CDR3, as DNA: TGTGCCAGCAGCTCCACTGGACCTTTAGGAAAAGAGACCCAGTACTTC.

This clonotype was seen ten or more times. The chain has TRBV7-9 and TRBJ2-4; 7 bases agree with TRBD2. CDR3 length: 14 residues. Per the germline V gene, CDR1 is SEHNR and CDR2 is FQNEAQ (reference sequence). With 5 bases clipped from V and 3 bases from J, the junction kept 4 bases outside the gene matches. CDR3 residues: CASSPREDKNIQYF. The CDR3 nucleotides are TGTGCCAGCAGCCCCCGGGAGGACAAAAACATTCAGTACTTC.

This clonotype appeared a few times. The V call is TRBV20-1, the J call TRBJ2-7; no firm D call. The V and J ends lost 3 bases and 4 bases respectively, with 7 bases between them. CDR3 length: 11 amino acids. Germline loops: CDR1 DFQATT, CDR2 SNEGSKA (reference sequence). The CDR3 spells CSASTRYEQYF. The CDR3 DNA reads TGCAGTGCTAGTACGAGATACGAGCAGTACTTC.